What follows are 27 T cell receptor beta chains derived from one specimen sequenced in a study of shared clonotypes between healthy human individuals. The assay was immunoSEQ multiplex PCR, and TCRdb's table has in-frame clones only and misses some. The sample lists under 750,000 clones; roughly 72% were seen once. What was sequenced was memory CD4+ T cells sorted from blood. The subset was: CD45RA-negative fraction. The receptor source for this set is a woman aged 25 to 45 in good health.

The chain employs TRBV11-2 and TRBJ1-4; TRBD1 aligns across 8 bases. The CDR3 extends over 16 amino acids. V was clipped by 4 bases and J by 8 bases; unmatched bases: 12. Germline CDR1 reads SGHAT; CDR2 reads FQNNGV. CDR3 region: CASSSAQQGVEEKLFF. CDR3 bases: TGTGCCAGCAGCTCGGCACAACAGGGGGTTGAGGAAAAACTGTTTTTT. Using reference TRBV11-2 and TRBJ1-4 for the parts outside the CDR3, the full variable domain is EAGVAQSPRYKIIEKRQSVAFWCNPISGHATLYWYQQILGQGPKLLIQFQNNGVVDDSQLPKDRFSAERLKGVDSTLKIQPAKLEDSAVYLCASSSAQQGVEEKLFFGSGTQLSVL.

The CDR3 region is CASSDGRGRETQYF. In nucleotides, the CDR3 is TGTGCCAGCAGTGACGGGAGAGGGAGAGAGACCCAGTACTTC. The rearrangement links TRBV2 to TRBJ2-5; possible D gene TRBD2, 6 bases. The V and J ends lost 3 bases and 4 bases respectively, with 12 bases between them. Germline V gene data show CDR1 as SNHLY and CDR2 as FYNNEI. The CDR3 length is 14 residues.

The chain couples TRBV4-1 to TRBJ2-5; tentatively, D is TRBD2 (6 bases). The CDR3 covers 16 residues. Germline CDR1 reads MGHRA; CDR2 reads YSYEKL. The ends were cut back, 0 bases at V and 5 bases at J, with 16 bases in the middle. The CDR3 spells CASSQERGSSRETQYF. CDR3 sequence (DNA): TGCGCCAGCAGCCAAGAGCGGGGCAGTTCACGGGAGACCCAGTACTTC.

The chain couples TRBV28 to TRBJ2-3; 9 nucleotides line up with TRBD2. This CDR3 comprises 16 residues. Germline V gene sequence: CDR1 MDHEN, CDR2 SYDVKM. V was clipped by 8 bases and J by 3 bases; unmatched bases: 12. As DNA, the CDR3 is TGTGCCAGCTCCCTCCTGCAGCGGGAGGTGACAGATACGCAGTATTTT. Translation: CASSLLQREVTDTQYF. The full variable domain, rest sourced from reference TRBV28 and TRBJ2-3, is DVKVTQSSRYLVKRTGEKVFLECVQDMDHENMFWYRQDPGLGLRLIYFSYDVKMKEKGDIPEGYSVSREKKERFSLILESASTNQTSMYLCASSLLQREVTDTQYFGPGTRLTVL.

This clone occurred once. This sequence joins TRBV28 and TRBJ2-1; 12 bases fit TRBD2. Trimming at V came to 5 bases and at J to 0 bases, leaving 5 bases not matched to a gene. The V gene's germline CDR1 is MDHEN and CDR2 SYDVKM. The CDR3 contains 17 residues. CDR3 residues: CASSASTSGSSYNEQFF. Here the CDR3 DNA reads TGTGCCAGCAGTGCTTCGACTAGCGGGAGCTCCTACAATGAGCAGTTCTTC.

This clone was picked up a small number of times. V gene TRBV6-1 combines with J gene TRBJ2-5; the D is unclear. This CDR3 spans 11 amino acids. Germline V gene data show CDR1 as MNHNS and CDR2 as SASEGT. Trimming shortened V by 5 bases and J by 5 bases, and 6 bases separated the two germline ends. The CDR3 sequence is CASSRWETQYF. Written as DNA, the CDR3 is TGTGCCAGCAGTAGATGGGAGACCCAGTACTTC.

This clone was detected only once. V usage is TRBV5-4 and J usage is TRBJ1-2, with D possibly matching TRBD1 (5 bases). V dropped 4 bases and J dropped 2 bases, with 9 bases sitting between them. The CDR3 is 13 residues long. CDR1 is SGHNT, CDR2 YYREEE, per germline (reference sequence). Written as DNA, the CDR3 is TGTGCCAGCAGCCCCCAGGGAAACTATGGCTACACCTTC. Translating gives CASSPQGNYGYTF.

The chain joins TRBV4-1 to TRBJ1-5; a possible D gene is TRBD1 (5 bases). The CDR3 contains 15 residues. V was shortened by 6 bases and J by 1 base, with 13 bases between the two germline ends. Per germline, CDR1 MGHRA and CDR2 YSYEKL. The CDR3 DNA is TGCGCCAGCAGTACCGGGACGGTCAGCAATCAGCCCCAGCATTTT. It is translated as CASSTGTVSNQPQHF.

The V gene is TRBV9, the J gene TRBJ2-7; 9 nucleotides agree with TRBD2. Per the germline V gene, CDR1 is SGDLS and CDR2 is YYNGEE. Trimming removed 0 bases from V and 0 bases from J; junction bases left unmatched: 4. The length of the CDR3 is 16 residues. This chain's CDR3 is CASSVEAGGPSYEQYF. The DNA of the CDR3 is TGTGCCAGCAGCGTAGAGGCGGGAGGGCCCTCCTACGAGCAGTACTTC.

The genes are TRBV7-9 and TRBJ1-4, with 9 bases that match TRBD1. Germline values: CDR1 SEHNR, CDR2 FQNEAQ (reference sequence). The V segment lost 3 bases and the J segment 4 bases; nucleotides outside the gene matches: 3. CDR3 length equals 15 residues. In nucleotides, the CDR3 is TGTGCCAGCAGCTTCCGGGACAGGGTTAATGAAAAACTGTTTTTT. Translation: CASSFRDRVNEKLFF. Together with reference TRBV7-9 and TRBJ1-4, the CDR3 gives the full variable domain: DTGVSQNPRHKITKRGQNVTFRCDPISEHNRLYWYRQTLGQGPEFLTYFQNEAQLEKSRLLSDRFSAERPKGSFSTLEIQRTEQGDSAMYLCASSFRDRVNEKLFFGSGTQLSVL.

The V call is TRBV25-1, the J call TRBJ1-1, with D possibly TRBD1 on 6 matching bases. V was pared by 8 bases and J by 4 bases, with 17 bases between. The CDR3 has 14 residues. Germline V gene data show CDR1 as MGHDK and CDR2 as SYGVNS. In DNA, the CDR3 is TGTGCCAGCGGAAAGGGGGGCGCGGCCACTGAAGCTTTCTTT. Protein: CASGKGGAATEAFF.

The chain employs TRBV25-1 and TRBJ2-5; D is unresolved. The CDR3 runs 15 residues. V dropped 2 bases and J dropped 2 bases, with 12 bases sitting between them. Per germline, CDR1 MGHDK and CDR2 SYGVNS. The CDR3 protein is CASSEGLLGQETQYF. Written as DNA, the CDR3 is TGTGCCAGCAGTGAAGGTTTGTTAGGACAAGAGACCCAGTACTTC.

The chain employs TRBV2 and TRBJ1-5, with D perhaps matching TRBD1 (5 bases). Germline-derived CDR1 and CDR2 are SNHLY and FYNNEI. The V gene lost 7 bases and the J gene lost 6 bases, with 13 bases spanning the gap. The CDR3 length is 13 residues. The CDR3 sequence: CASTEQGGQPQHF. CDR3 sequence (DNA): TGTGCCAGCACTGAGCAGGGTGGTCAGCCCCAGCATTTT.

This chain links TRBV28 with TRBJ2-3, with 13 bases lining up with TRBD2. This CDR3 spans 18 amino acids. V lost 5 bases to trimming and J lost 3 bases; unmatched junction nucleotides: 11. Per germline, CDR1 MDHEN and CDR2 SYDVKM. The chain's CDR3 is CASSPWTSGRGKTDTQYF. CDR3 in DNA: TGTGCCAGCAGTCCCTGGACTAGCGGGAGAGGGAAGACAGATACGCAGTATTTT. The full variable domain, completed using reference TRBV28 and TRBJ2-3, is DVKVTQSSRYLVKRTGEKVFLECVQDMDHENMFWYRQDPGLGLRLIYFSYDVKMKEKGDIPEGYSVSREKKERFSLILESASTNQTSMYLCASSPWTSGRGKTDTQYFGPGTRLTVL.

The rearrangement links TRBV28 to TRBJ1-5; the D gene is possibly TRBD1 (5 bases). Germline V gene data show CDR1 as MDHEN and CDR2 as SYDVKM. Between the trimmed V and J ends, which lost 6 bases and 9 bases, there was a span of 9 bases. CDR3 length equals 11 residues. CDR3 in DNA: TGTGCCAGCAGGGGGGTGGGGCCCCAGCATTTT. Translating gives CASRGVGPQHF.

This clone was detected only a few times. The chain combines TRBV19 with TRBJ2-5, with 7 bases identical to TRBD1. The DNA end is more similar to TRBJ2-7, so the J call may be wrong. The CDR3 extends over 13 amino acids. Germline loops: CDR1 LNHDA, CDR2 SQIVND (reference sequence). The CDR3 nucleotides are TGTGCCAGTAGGAGACAGGGTACCTACGAGCAGTACTTC. Translated, it gives CASRRQGTYEQYF.

The chain uses TRBV29-1 and TRBJ2-1, with D hard to call. The germline V gene encodes CDR1 SQVTM and CDR2 ANQGSEA. The CDR3 loop spans 11 amino acids. V dropped 5 bases and J dropped 5 bases, with 7 bases sitting between them. The CDR3 loop reads CSVSNNNEQFF. The CDR3 region has the DNA TGCAGCGTTTCTAACAACAATGAGCAGTTCTTC.

The chain joins TRBV2 to TRBJ2-5; TRBD1 or TRBD2 may be the D gene (5 bases each). Germline values: CDR1 SNHLY, CDR2 FYNNEI. This CDR3 is built from 13 residues. The V end was cut by 2 bases, the J end by 9 bases, with 13 bases between. CDR3 DNA sequence: TGTGCCAGCAGTGAAACGGGACGGTTCGCCCAGTACTTC. As protein: CASSETGRFAQYF.

This clone was seen a single time. The rearrangement links TRBV30 to TRBJ2-7; D might be TRBD2 (5 bases). This CDR3 comprises 12 residues. Germline-derived CDR1 and CDR2 are GTSNPN and SVGIG (reference sequence). Trimming removed 3 bases from V and 3 bases from J, with 9 bases in between. For the CDR3, the DNA is TGTGCCTGGAGCGCCAGCGGCTACGAGCAGTACTTC. Its translation: CAWSASGYEQYF. The whole variable domain, remainder taken from reference TRBV30 and TRBJ2-7, is SQTIHQWPATLVQPVGSPLSLECTVEGTSNPNLYWYRQAAGRGLQLLFYSVGIGQISSEVPQNLSASRPQDRQFILSSKKLLLSDSGFYLCAWSASGYEQYFGPGTRLTVT.

This chain joins TRBV28 and TRBJ2-5, with 16 bases identical to TRBD2. V dropped 5 bases and J dropped 6; count of bases not matched to a gene: 6. The germline V gene encodes CDR1 MDHEN and CDR2 SYDVKM. The CDR3 sequence is 16 residues long. The CDR3 here is CASSGTSGRARQTQYF. CDR3 sequence (DNA): TGTGCCAGCAGTGGGACTAGCGGGAGGGCCAGGCAGACCCAGTACTTC.

V and J are TRBV28 and TRBJ2-3; TRBD2 aligns across 7 bases. Germline V gives CDR1 MDHEN, CDR2 SYDVKM. This CDR3 spans 15 amino acids. The trim removed 3 bases at V and 5 bases at J, leaving 8 bases unmatched. The CDR3 loop is CASSFLWEGQDTQYF. The DNA of the CDR3 is TGTGCCAGCAGTTTTTTGTGGGAGGGTCAAGATACGCAGTATTTT.

The chain links TRBV28 to TRBJ2-7; tentatively, D is TRBD1 (5 bases). The CDR3 is 13 residues long. Germline V gives CDR1 MDHEN, CDR2 SYDVKM. V lost 5 bases and J 2 bases, leaving 10 bases between the germline ends. CDR3 protein: CASSADIPYEQYF. For the CDR3, the DNA is TGTGCCAGCAGTGCGGACATTCCCTACGAGCAGTACTTC. The variable domain in full, with the rest retrieved from reference TRBV28 and TRBJ2-7, is DVKVTQSSRYLVKRTGEKVFLECVQDMDHENMFWYRQDPGLGLRLIYFSYDVKMKEKGDIPEGYSVSREKKERFSLILESASTNQTSMYLCASSADIPYEQYFGPGTRLTVT.

The chain uses TRBV19 and TRBJ1-1; TRBD1 is a possible D gene (6 bases). From germline, CDR1 is LNHDA and CDR2 SQIVND (reference sequence). There are 17 residues in the CDR3. Trimming removed 7 bases from V and 3 bases from J, with 24 bases in between. CDR3 amino acids: CASTQKGANRVHTEAFF. DNA for the CDR3: TGTGCCAGTACCCAAAAGGGTGCCAACAGGGTTCACACTGAAGCTTTCTTT.

This clone was seen at least ten times. The chain links TRBV6-1 to TRBJ2-1; a weak D match, TRBD2 (6 bases). The V end lost 6 bases, the J end lost 10 bases, and 19 bases lay between the germline ends. CDR3 length: 14 residues. Per the germline V gene, CDR1 is MNHNS and CDR2 is SASEGT. The CDR3: CASRTGGTVIEQFF. The CDR3 nucleotides read TGTGCCAGCAGGACGGGCGGGACGGTGATAGAGCAGTTCTTC.

The rearrangement uses TRBV2 and TRBJ1-5, with D uncertain. V was shortened by 5 bases and J by 0 bases, with 8 bases between the two germline ends. In germline, CDR1 is SNHLY, CDR2 FYNNEI. The CDR3 extends over 14 amino acids. The CDR3 DNA follows: TGTGCCAGCAGTTCAGAATATAGCAATCAGCCCCAGCATTTT. Translated: CASSSEYSNQPQHF.

This chain connects TRBV28 to TRBJ2-7, with TRBD2 matching over 12 bases. The CDR3 is made up of 18 amino acids. The V gene's germline CDR1 is MDHEN and CDR2 SYDVKM. V lost 6 bases, J lost 3 bases, and 15 bases stayed unmatched. The CDR3 region is CASRTLSGGTSGLYEQYF. CDR3 coding DNA: TGTGCCAGCAGGACCCTCAGCGGGGGGACTAGCGGGCTCTACGAGCAGTACTTC.

This chain links TRBV19 with TRBJ1-2, with no clear D. V gave up 1 base and J gave up 4 bases, with 16 bases separating them. Per the germline V gene, CDR1 is LNHDA and CDR2 is SQIVND (reference sequence). The CDR3 loop spans 16 amino acids. The CDR3 loop is CASSIGLQTTGYGYTF. The CDR3 coding sequence is TGTGCCAGTAGTATAGGCCTGCAAACAACGGGCTATGGCTACACCTTC.